Listed here are 23 T cell receptor beta chains from one sample, sequenced in a study of cytomegalovirus exposure and HLA in healthy donors. This PCR relied on a set of 60 Vbeta primers and 13 Jbeta primers. This table comes from immunoSEQ multiplex PCR, and its TCRdb copy is limited to in-frame clones, with some not included. The table shows about 160,000 clones, with around 85% occurring only once. The sample was PBMCs. The receptors here all came from a boy younger than 10 in good health and CMV-seronegative.

This clone was observed once. This rearrangement joins TRBV7-3 to TRBJ1-1; D is ambiguous. The germline V gene encodes CDR1 SGHTA and CDR2 FQGTGA. The CDR3 consists of 8 residues. The chain's CDR3 is CSHTEAFF. The CDR3 DNA sequence: TGTTCTCACACTGAAGCTTTCTTT.

V and J are TRBV28 and TRBJ1-2, with D unclear. The germline gives CDR1 MDHEN, CDR2 SYDVKM. The CDR3 consists of 15 residues. Trimming removed 3 bases at V and 0 bases at J, with 11 bases between. The CDR3 coding sequence is TGTGCCAGCAGTTTCTTAGCGGCAGCTAACTATGGCTACACCTTC. This gives the protein CASSFLAAANYGYTF.

The chain employs TRBV19 and TRBJ2-4; maybe TRBD2 (7 bases). From germline, CDR1 is LNHDA and CDR2 SQIVND (reference sequence). The CDR3 is 19 residues long. V lost 1 base, J lost 0 bases, and 19 bases lay in between. For the CDR3, the DNA is TGTGCCAGTAGTATAGGGGGGGGGCGACCCATTACAGCCAAAAACATTCAGTACTTC. It encodes CASSIGGGRPITAKNIQYF.

The genes are TRBV6-1 and TRBJ1-1; a possible D gene is TRBD1 (6 bases). V lost 2 bases to trimming and J lost 0 bases, with 13 bases between them. The germline gives CDR1 MNHNS, CDR2 SASEGT. The CDR3 spans 16 residues. CDR3 amino acids: CASSERGLRMNTEAFF. The CDR3 DNA follows: TGTGCCAGCAGTGAAAGGGGGTTAAGAATGAACACTGAAGCTTTCTTT.

The rearrangement links TRBV29-1 to TRBJ1-3, with no clear D. The germline V gene has CDR1 SQVTM and CDR2 ANQGSEA. The CDR3 runs 14 residues. V was shortened by 7 bases and J by 0 bases, with 13 bases between the two germline ends. CDR3 DNA sequence: TGCAGCGCCATTCTCCACAGCTCTGGAAACACCATATATTTT. This codes for CSAILHSSGNTIYF.

The rearrangement links TRBV28 to TRBJ2-4, with TRBD1 identical over 9 bases. The length of the CDR3 is 12 residues. Trimming removed 8 bases from V and 13 bases from J; junction bases left unmatched: 9. Germline CDR1 reads MDHEN; CDR2 reads SYDVKM. The CDR3 spells CASLGTGRKQYF. In DNA, the CDR3 is TGTGCCAGCCTGGGGACAGGGCGCAAACAGTACTTC.

This sequence joins TRBV6-5 and TRBJ2-2; 14 bases match TRBD2. Per the germline V gene, CDR1 is MNHEY and CDR2 is SVGAGI. The CDR3 extends over 15 amino acids. The V and J ends lost 4 bases and 11 bases, in that order; junction bases with no gene match: 6. CDR3 loop: CASSFGTSGSIELFF. CDR3 sequence (DNA): TGTGCCAGCAGTTTTGGGACTAGCGGGAGTATTGAGCTGTTTTTT.

The CDR3 protein is CASSLRQTLAKNIQYF. As DNA, the CDR3 is TGTGCCAGCAGCTTAAGACAGACCCTAGCCAAAAACATTCAGTACTTC. The rearrangement uses TRBV5-8 and TRBJ2-4; possibly TRBD1 for D (5 bases). Germline V lookup: CDR1 SGHTS, CDR2 YDEGEE. The CDR3 totals 16 residues. Trimming removed 2 bases from V and 0 bases from J, with 12 bases in between.

V gene TRBV28 combines with J gene TRBJ1-1; possibly TRBD1 for D (6 bases). Looked up from germline, CDR1 is MDHEN and CDR2 is SYDVKM. V was shortened by 5 bases and J by 7 bases, with 11 bases between the two germline ends. The length of the CDR3 is 12 residues. The CDR3 region has the DNA TGTGCCAGCAGTGGCCCGACAGGTGAAGCTTTCTTT. Translation: CASSGPTGEAFF.

The chain joins TRBV18 to TRBJ2-3; 11 bases map to TRBD2. This CDR3 has 15 residues. Losses at the gene ends were 1 base for V and 3 bases for J; bases not matched to a gene: 0. Per the germline V gene, CDR1 is KGHSH and CDR2 is LQKENI. This CDR3 is CASSPLAGGTDTQYF. Written as DNA, the CDR3 is TGTGCCAGCTCACCACTAGCGGGAGGGACAGATACGCAGTATTTT.

The V call is TRBV11-2, the J call TRBJ2-5; D is unresolved. The DNA end is more similar to TRBJ2-7, so the J call may be wrong. This CDR3 comprises 11 residues. Germline V lookup: CDR1 SGHAT, CDR2 FQNNGV. The CDR3 loop reads CASSSSYEQYF. The CDR3 DNA sequence: TGTGCCAGCAGCTCGTCCTACGAGCAGTACTTC.

This clone was seen more than once but under ten times. V gene TRBV4-2 combines with J gene TRBJ2-3; 7 nucleotides match TRBD2. Per germline, CDR1 LGHNA and CDR2 YNFKEQ. This CDR3 contains 16 residues. The V gene end was trimmed by 4 bases and the J gene end by 0 bases; junction bases not matched to a gene: 7. Written as DNA, the CDR3 is TGTGCCAGCAGCCGGCGGCTAGCGGATAGCACAGATACGCAGTATTTT. It codes for CASSRRLADSTDTQYF.

The chain joins TRBV12-5 to TRBJ2-2; 10 nucleotides line up with TRBD2. The J segment lost 6 bases and the V segment lost 1 base, leaving 2 bases of the junction unmatched. Germline V gene sequence: CDR1 LGHNT, CDR2 FRNRAP. The CDR3 has 15 amino acids. The CDR3 DNA follows: TGTGCTAGTGGTTTGGCCCTAGCGGGAGCCGGGGAGCTGTTTTTT. It translates to CASGLALAGAGELFF.

This clone was seen once. The chain uses TRBV30 and TRBJ2-7; 10 bases match TRBD2. The V segment lost 4 bases and the J segment 5 bases; nucleotides outside the gene matches: 14. The germline gives CDR1 GTSNPN, CDR2 SVGIG (reference sequence). The CDR3 contains 16 residues. The CDR3 DNA sequence: TGTGCCTGGATCCACAGGGAAGCGGGGGGGGAGAACGAGCAGTACGTC. Translating it yields CAWIHREAGGENEQYV.

The genes are TRBV6-1 and TRBJ2-2, with a weak D call TRBD2 (6 bases). CDR1 MNHNS and CDR2 SASEGT come from the germline V gene. The CDR3 contains 19 residues. The V end lost 3 bases, the J end lost 0 bases, and 20 bases lay between the germline ends. The CDR3 here is CASSDNGLAFTANTGELFF. The CDR3 DNA reads TGTGCCAGCAGTGACAATGGGCTAGCGTTTACCGCGAACACCGGGGAGCTGTTTTTT.

The rearrangement uses TRBV28 and TRBJ1-6; no clear D gene. V lost 6 bases, J lost 9 bases, and 15 bases lay in between. This CDR3 comprises 14 residues. The germline CDR1 and CDR2 sequences are MDHEN and SYDVKM. DNA for the CDR3: TGTGCCAGCAGCTCCGCGGGATGGTCTTCACCCCTCCACTTT. This gives the protein CASSSAGWSSPLHF.

V is TRBV12-1 and J is TRBJ1-5; the DNA was not used to check the table's D call, TRBD1. TRBV12-1 is a pseudogene. This CDR3 is 16 amino acids long. CDR3 bases: TGTGCCAAGGAGGGCCAGGGGGAGCGGAGCAATCAGCCCCAGCATTTT. It codes for CAKEGQGERSNQPQHF.

The chain links TRBV5-1 to TRBJ2-1, with 10 positions matching TRBD2. The CDR3 covers 18 residues. The germline CDR1 and CDR2 sequences are SGHRS and YFSETQ. Trimming took 2 bases from V and 3 from J; bases not matched to a gene: 11. Written as DNA, the CDR3 is TGCGCCAGCAGCTTAAGACCTATAGCGGGAGGAAACTACAATGAGCAGTTCTTC. Protein product: CASSLRPIAGGNYNEQFF.

The chain joins TRBV5-4 to TRBJ2-5; 9 bases agree with TRBD1. The V and J ends lost 3 bases and 2 bases, in that order; junction bases with no gene match: 5. CDR3 size: 15 residues. The V gene's germline CDR1 is SGHNT and CDR2 YYREEE (reference sequence). The DNA of the CDR3 is TGTGCCAGCAGCTGGGAGGGACAGGGTCAAGAGACCCAGTACTTC. Translating it yields CASSWEGQGQETQYF.

This chain links TRBV7-2 with TRBJ2-7; D remains unclear. The CDR3 sequence is 12 residues long. Germline CDR1 is SGHTA and CDR2 is FQGNSA. Trimming pared 5 bases from V and 2 bases from J, leaving 7 bases between. The CDR3 bases are TGTGCCAGCAGCCGGTCCACCTACGAGCAGTACTTC. It encodes CASSRSTYEQYF.

This chain uses TRBV9 with TRBJ1-1, with a weak D call TRBD1 (6 bases). From germline, CDR1 is SGDLS and CDR2 YYNGEE. V lost 0 bases and J 7 bases, leaving 13 bases between the germline ends. The CDR3 has 14 residues. CDR3: CASSVGHSRGEAFF. The CDR3, as DNA: TGTGCCAGCAGCGTAGGACATTCCAGGGGTGAAGCTTTCTTT.

This clone has only one observation. The V call is TRBV6-1, the J call TRBJ1-2; D is possibly TRBD1 (5 bases). The CDR3 loop spans 14 amino acids. V was clipped by 5 bases and J by 4 bases, with 14 bases between them. Per germline, CDR1 MNHNS and CDR2 SASEGT. CDR3 nucleotide sequence: TGTGCCAGCAGTAAAGACAGCCCCAGCTATGGCTACACCTTC. Translation gives CASSKDSPSYGYTF.

This clone was seen just once. The J gene is TRBJ2-6, the V gene TRBV4-2; D possibly corresponds to TRBD1 (5 bases). V gave up 1 base and J gave up 0 bases, with 7 bases separating them. The CDR3 consists of 16 residues. The germline V gene encodes CDR1 LGHNA and CDR2 YNFKEQ. The CDR3 region has the DNA TGTGCCAGCAGCCAAGTAGGGGACTCTGGGGCCAACGTCCTGACTTTC. Protein sequence: CASSQVGDSGANVLTF.